The source of this T cell receptor beta chain is a study of radiotherapy plus CTLA-4 blockade in lung cancer. General study points: Early blood T cell clone dynamics, with interferon-beta, were reported to best predict response. In blood, tumor-derived TCR clones expanded after radiotherapy plus ipilimumab.

The method was immunoSEQ multiplex PCR; TCRdb's version includes in-frame clones alone and lacks a portion of them. The data show about 110,000 clones, over 75% seen once. Focal radiation plus CTLA-4 blockade with ipilimumab was given to patients with chemo-refractory metastatic non-small-cell lung cancer. The CDR3 runs 14 residues. Deletions cut 1 base from V and 6 bases from J, with 10 bases between. The germline CDR1 and CDR2 sequences are LNHDA and SQIVND (reference sequence). Note on this clone: As yet, its antigen is unknown.

The source material was peripheral blood, sampled from a patient treated with radiotherapy plus ipilimumab. The chain joins TRBV19 to TRBJ2-1; D possibly corresponds to TRBD2 (6 bases). The receptor was isolated from a human donor with non-small cell lung cancer that progressed on radiotherapy plus ipilimumab. Some clones in this sample may be carry-over from other donors' samples. The CDR3: CASSIGTSPNEQFF. In DNA, the CDR3 is TGTGCCAGTAGTATAGGCACTAGCCCCAATGAGCAGTTCTTC.